The rows below give T cell receptor beta chains drawn from one sample of a study of cytomegalovirus exposure and HLA in healthy donors. Profiling relied on immunoSEQ multiplex PCR, and the TCRdb table lists in-frame clones only, not all of them. The profile shows 60,000 to 75,000 clones, around 86% of them singletons. Sequenced material: PBMCs. All receptors come from a female donor in good health and CMV-seronegative. Both conserved end residues are part of each CDR3. Fields, in order: D gene, clone size, J gene, V gene, CDR3 DNA, CDR3 protein. D genes are given only for firm matches. Clone size is not always given. Where it is, it says once, few, many or a class for expanded clones.

-,once,TRBJ2-7,TRBV7-2,TGTGCCAGCAGCGTCCCAGGGGGGACCCACGAGCAGTACTTC,CASSVPGGTHEQYF
-,-,TRBJ2-7,TRBV11-2,TGTGCCAGCAGCCAACGCGGAGGGGCGGGATACTACGAGCAGTACTTC,CASSQRGGAGYYEQYF
TRBD1,-,TRBJ1-6,TRBV28,TGTGCCAGCAGGGGACAGAGCAATAATTCACCCCTCCACTTT,CASRGQSNNSPLHF
TRBD1,few,TRBJ2-2,TRBV5-8,TGTGCCAGCAGCCCAGGGGGACGGAACACCGGGGAGCTGTTTTTT,CASSPGGRNTGELFF
-,-,TRBJ1-1,TRBV7-2,TGTGCCAGCAGCTTACTACAGCGGGGAGCTTTCTTT,CASSLLQRGAFF
TRBD1,-,TRBJ1-5,TRBV30,TGTGCCTGGAAGCCCCAGGCGGGACAGGGGGCACTAAGGGGCAATCAGCCCCAGCATTTT,CAWKPQAGQGALRGNQPQHF
-,-,TRBJ2-2,TRBV25-1,TGTGCCAGCAGTGAATCCGGCCTGAGGGACACCGGGGAGCTGTTTTTT,CASSESGLRDTGELFF
-,-,TRBJ2-7,TRBV7-2,TGTGCCAGCAGCTTGCGGACGGACTCCCACGAGCAGTACTTC,CASSLRTDSHEQYF
-,-,TRBJ2-6,TRBV19,TGTGCCAGTACCTCCCCAGGGGTAGGTGGCTCTGGGGCCAACGTCCTGACTTTC,CASTSPGVGGSGANVLTF
-,once,TRBJ2-6,TRBV6-7,TGTGCCAGCAACGTCCCCGACATGTCTGGGGCCAACGTCCTGACTTTC,CASNVPDMSGANVLTF
TRBD1,once,TRBJ2-7,TRBV2,TGTGCCAGCAGTGAAATGGAGACAGGGTCCTACGAGCAGTACTTC,CASSEMETGSYEQYF
-,-,TRBJ2-1,TRBV7-9,TGTGCCAGCAGCCCCCCCCGTGGGGCGGCGACCTCCTACAATGAGCAGTTCTTC,CASSPPRGAATSYNEQFF
-,-,TRBJ2-3,TRBV7-3,TGTGCCAGCAGCTTAAGTCTCGCAGATACGCAGTATTTT,CASSLSLADTQYF
-,-,TRBJ2-3,TRBV7-9,TGTGCCAGCAGCTTAGACCGGCCGAGGACAGATACGCAGTATTTT,CASSLDRPRTDTQYF
-,-,TRBJ2-1,TRBV4-2,TGTGCCAGCAGCCAAGATCTTTTGAGGGGGGGGAATGAGCAGTTCTTC,CASSQDLLRGGNEQFF
-,-,TRBJ2-5,TRBV4-3,TGCGCCAGCAGCCAAGCCGTCGGGGGGACCCAGTACTTC,CASSQAVGGTQYF
TRBD1,few,TRBJ1-3,TRBV6-1,TGTGCCAGCAGTGTAGGACAGGCCAAAAGGGACACCATATATTTT,CASSVGQAKRDTIYF
TRBD2,-,TRBJ2-2,TRBV29-1,TGCAGCGTTGAAAAGACTAGCGGGATCACCGGGGAGCTGTTTTTT,CSVEKTSGITGELFF
-,few,TRBJ2-5,TRBV4-1,TGCGCCAGCAGCCAAGATGGCCCGGGAAAAGAGACCCAGTACTTC,CASSQDGPGKETQYF
-,-,TRBJ2-5,TRBV7-9,TGTGCCAGCAGCTTGACAGGGGAGGGGACCCAGTACTTC,CASSLTGEGTQYF
-,few,TRBJ2-3,TRBV9,TGTGCCAGCAGCGTTGGAGCCGGTAGCCCAAGCACAGATACGCAGTATTTT,CASSVGAGSPSTDTQYF
TRBD1,-,TRBJ1-1,TRBV18,TGTGCCAGCTCACCCCAGGGGGGCACTGAAGCTTTCTTT,CASSPQGGTEAFF
-,-,TRBJ2-3,TRBV6-6,TGTGCCAGCAGTTACTCGTATTCCCCAGATACGCAGTATTTT,CASSYSYSPDTQYF
-,-,TRBJ1-3,TRBV5-1,TGCGCCAGCAGCTTGGAACAAAACTCTGGAAACACCATATATTTT,CASSLEQNSGNTIYF
TRBD1,-,TRBJ2-1,TRBV6-1,TGTGCCAGCAGTGATGAGGGGACAGGGGCCTACAATGAGCAGTTCTTC,CASSDEGTGAYNEQFF
TRBD1,-,TRBJ2-7,TRBV11-3,TGTGCCAGCAGCCGACAGGGATTCAACGAGCAGTACTTC,CASSRQGFNEQYF
-,few,TRBJ1-2,TRBV28,TGTGCCAGCAGTTTGGGGGGGATGGGCTATGGCTACACCTTC,CASSLGGMGYGYTF